This T cell receptor (beta chain) was retrieved from a study of a mutant IDH1 vaccine in newly diagnosed glioma. Regarding time point: week 35, safety follow-up. Each dose of the vaccine consisted of 300 ug of mutant IDH1 20-mer peptide, with topical imiquimod. A single count supports this clone. The antigen remains unidentified. This table comes from immunoSEQ multiplex PCR, and its TCRdb copy is limited to in-frame clones, with some not included. Of about 32,000 clones detected, approximately 79% appear once; the ten largest clones hold about 9.3%. This CDR3 is built from 17 residues. CDR1 and CDR2 (germline): SGHKS, YYEKEE (reference sequence). V gave up 0 bases and J gave up 6 bases; unmatched junction bases: 13.

This rearrangement joins TRBV5-5 to TRBJ2-7; 9 bases align to TRBD1. This TCR came from a woman in her twenties or thirties with glioma. Some clones in this sample may be carry-over from other donors' samples. This specimen was PBMCs, taken from a glioma patient whose treatment included an IDH1 peptide vaccine. CDR3 DNA sequence: TGTGCCAGCAGCTTGGTTGACAGGGGGGCTATTTTGAGCGAGCAGTACTTC. Translation: CASSLVDRGAILSEQYF.